This T cell receptor (beta chain) came from a study of blood T cell repertoires in COVID-19. Produced via immunoSEQ multiplex PCR; TCRdb's table is partial and in-frame only. The table lists a few hundred thousand clones, around nine tenths of them singletons, with 1.2% in the top ten. This CDR3 is 15 amino acids long. Germline assignment: CDR1 SGHRS and CDR2 YFSETQ. The junction had 6 bases not matched to a gene; V was cut back by 2 bases and J by 3 bases. The chain couples TRBV5-1 to TRBJ1-1; 8 nucleotides line up with TRBD1. The TCR originated in a woman between 18 and 29 years old who had recovered from COVID-19. The sequenced sample consisted of PBMCs or T cells enriched from blood (not recorded which). The CDR3 DNA reads TGCGCCAGCAGCTTCTTGGACAGGGTAGACACTGAAGCTTTCTTT. It translates to CASSFLDRVDTEAFF.